Listed below are T cell receptor beta chains from one sample, sequenced in a study of blood T cell repertoires in COVID-19. Clones were sequenced by immunoSEQ multiplex PCR, and TCRdb holds only the in-frame ones, with some missing. The sample shows approximately 91,000 clones, about 77% of them seen only once. Sequencing was carried out using peripheral blood. Receptors originate from a woman older than 75 with acute or convalescent COVID-19. Both conserved end residues are part of each CDR3. The D gene is left open where the match is weak. Size is omitted from some rows. Given values are once, few, many or a class for expanded clones.

size	J	V	D	CDR3	DNA
many	TRBJ2-3	TRBV2	.	CASSLAIAKQYF	TGTGCCAGCAGCCTAGCTATAGCTAAGCAGTATTTT
.	TRBJ2-7	TRBV14	.	CASSQGIGATYEQYF	TGTGCCAGCAGCCAAGGGATAGGGGCTACCTACGAGCAGTACTTC
.	TRBJ2-5	TRBV10-3	.	CAISEVWAGQQETQYF	TGTGCCATCAGTGAAGTGTGGGCAGGCCAACAAGAGACCCAGTACTTC
.	TRBJ1-4	TRBV14	TRBD1	CASSRGTGEKLFF	TGTGCCAGCAGCCGTGGGACAGGAGAAAAACTGTTTTTT
many	TRBJ2-7	TRBV6-6	TRBD1	CASSLTGDEQYF	TGTGCCAGCAGTCTTACAGGGGACGAGCAGTACTTC
.	TRBJ2-1	TRBV3-1/TRBV3-2	TRBD2	CASSLTSGRAGEQFF	TGTGCCAGCAGCCTTACTAGCGGGAGGGCGGGTGAGCAGTTCTTC
.	TRBJ1-1	TRBV27	TRBD1	CASSLYTGGSTEAFF	TGTGCCAGCAGTTTATATACAGGGGGGAGCACTGAAGCTTTCTTT
.	TRBJ1-2	TRBV18	TRBD1	CASSPISPGQDLYGYTF	TGTGCCAGCTCACCAATAAGTCCGGGACAGGACCTCTATGGCTACACCTTC
.	TRBJ2-2	TRBV29-1	.	CSVELVGLGELFF	TGCAGCGTTGAGTTGGTGGGGCTCGGGGAGCTGTTTTTT
.	TRBJ1-5	TRBV7-8	TRBD1	CASSSITGGGQPQHF	TGTGCCAGCAGCTCCATTACAGGGGGAGGGCAGCCCCAGCATTTT
.	TRBJ2-3	TRBV10-3	TRBD1	CAINRGPSTDTQYF	TGTGCCATCAACAGGGGTCCAAGCACAGATACGCAGTATTTT
.	TRBJ1-1	TRBV2	.	CASSAEGVTEAFF	TGTGCCAGCAGTGCGGAGGGAGTCACTGAAGCTTTCTTT
.	TRBJ2-7	TRBV6-5	TRBD1	CASSKDRFYEQYF	TGTGCCAGCAGCAAGGACAGGTTCTACGAGCAGTACTTC
.	TRBJ1-1	TRBV18	TRBD1	CASSHRDRPLGTEAFF	TGTGCCAGCTCACACCGGGACAGGCCATTGGGGACTGAAGCTTTCTTT
.	TRBJ2-7	TRBV27	TRBD2	CASSFFLSRTSANGNYEQYF	TGTGCCAGCAGTTTTTTTCTATCCAGGACTAGCGCCAACGGGAACTACGAGCAGTACTTC
.	TRBJ1-5	TRBV7-2	.	CASSRYSNQPQHF	TGTGCCAGCAGCCGGTATAGCAATCAGCCCCAGCATTTT
.	TRBJ2-5	TRBV18	TRBD1	CATCPGTGARETQYF	TGTGCCACCTGCCCGGGGACAGGGGCTCGGGAGACCCAGTACTTC
.	TRBJ1-5	TRBV6-2/TRBV6-3	.	CASSYSWASEGPNQPQHF	TGTGCCAGCAGTTACTCGTGGGCCTCGGAAGGTCCCAATCAGCCCCAGCATTTT
few	TRBJ2-7	TRBV13	.	CASRKQGATYEQYF	TGTGCCAGCAGGAAACAGGGAGCCACCTACGAGCAGTACTTC
.	TRBJ1-2	TRBV27	TRBD1	CASSTKQGLNGYTF	TGTGCCAGCAGTACTAAACAGGGGCTAAATGGATACACCTTC
.	TRBJ1-1	TRBV13	TRBD1	CASSGDRASDEAFF	TGTGCCAGCAGCGGGGACAGGGCCAGTGATGAAGCTTTCTTT
.	TRBJ2-1	TRBV5-1	TRBD2	CASSSSPTSGRANEQFF	TGCGCCAGCAGCTCCTCACCGACTAGCGGGAGGGCAAATGAGCAGTTCTTC
.	TRBJ1-6	TRBV6-5	TRBD1	CASSYWDSQNSPLHF	TGTGCCAGCAGTTACTGGGACAGCCAAAATTCACCCCTCCACTTT
.	TRBJ2-7	TRBV6-5	.	CASSRHTSYEQYF	TGTGCCAGCAGTAGACATACCTCCTACGAGCAGTACTTC
.	TRBJ1-2	TRBV11-2	.	CASSSNRVYGYTF	TGTGCCAGCAGCTCGAACAGGGTCTATGGCTACACCTTC
.	TRBJ1-2	TRBV23-1	.	CASSQSLDGYTF	TGCGCCAGCAGTCAATCACTGGATGGCTACACCTTC
.	TRBJ2-7	TRBV2	.	CASRIQSSSYEQYF	TGTGCCAGCAGGATACAGAGTAGCTCCTACGAGCAGTACTTC
.	TRBJ2-1	TRBV21-1	.	CASRPRLTYNEQFF	TGTGCCAGCCGCCCCCGACTAACCTACAATGAGCAGTTCTTC
.	TRBJ1-1	TRBV4-2	TRBD1	CASSQVAGGTEAFF	TGTGCCAGCAGCCAAGTCGCAGGGGGCACTGAAGCTTTCTTT
.	TRBJ1-2	TRBV24-1	.	CATSDFQYGYTF	TGTGCCACCAGTGATTTTCAATATGGCTACACCTTC
.	TRBJ2-7	TRBV5-1	TRBD2	CASSLDAPGGTLSYEQYF	TGCGCCAGCAGCTTGGATGCCCCGGGGGGTACGCTTTCCTACGAGCAGTACTTC
many	TRBJ1-6	TRBV7-3	TRBD1	CASSPRQGSPLHF	TGTGCCAGCAGCCCCCGACAGGGTTCACCCCTCCACTTT
once	TRBJ2-2	TRBV19	TRBD2	CASSIGVREIGGGELFF	TGTGCCAGTAGTATTGGGGTGCGGGAGATAGGAGGCGGGGAGCTGTTTTTT
.	TRBJ2-7	TRBV20-1	TRBD2	CSASPLGLAGDYEQYF	TGCAGTGCTAGTCCCTTAGGACTAGCGGGAGACTACGAGCAGTACTTC
.	TRBJ2-7	TRBV21-1	.	CASTTTRYEQYF	TGTGCCAGCACCACCACTAGATACGAGCAGTACTTC
.	TRBJ1-5	TRBV27	TRBD1	CASSLSGGGQPQHF	TGTGCCAGCAGTTTATCAGGGGGCGGCCAGCCCCAGCATTTT
.	TRBJ1-1	TRBV18	TRBD1	CASSPGTGGMNTEAFF	TGTGCCAGCTCACCTGGGACAGGGGGGATGAACACTGAAGCTTTCTTT
.	TRBJ2-7	TRBV30	TRBD2	CAWSVWGGASSYEQYF	TGTGCCTGGAGTGTGTGGGGGGGAGCAAGCTCCTACGAGCAGTACTTC
.	TRBJ1-5	TRBV7-2	.	CASSLSVDQPQHF	TGTGCCAGCAGCTTATCGGTAGATCAGCCCCAGCATTTT
.	TRBJ2-7	TRBV29-1	TRBD2	CSVAPQRGDYEQYF	TGCAGCGTTGCGCCCCAGCGGGGCGACTACGAGCAGTACTTC
.	TRBJ2-2	TRBV21-1	.	CASSKGGLAPNTGELFF	TGTGCCAGCAGCAAAGGAGGCCTCGCGCCGAACACCGGGGAGCTGTTTTTT
few	TRBJ1-1	TRBV28	.	CASSLEVRNTEAFF	TGTGCCAGCAGTTTAGAGGTCAGAAACACTGAAGCTTTCTTT
.	TRBJ2-3	TRBV7-9	.	CASSSLMTGVSDTQYF	TGTGCCAGCAGCTCCCTCATGACGGGGGTTTCGGATACGCAGTATTTT
.	TRBJ2-3	TRBV27	TRBD2	CASRGVAGGEDTQYF	TGTGCCAGCAGAGGGGTAGCGGGAGGTGAAGATACGCAGTATTTT
.	TRBJ2-3	TRBV24-1	.	CATSKGGTDTQYF	TGTGCCACCAGTAAGGGGGGGACAGATACGCAGTATTTT
.	TRBJ1-1	TRBV9	.	CASSLLDRNTEAFF	TGTGCCAGCAGTTTACTCGACAGAAACACTGAAGCTTTCTTT
many	TRBJ1-4	TRBV19	.	CASSKVTGINEKLFF	TGTGCCAGTAGTAAGGTCACGGGGATCAATGAAAAACTGTTTTTT
few	TRBJ1-2	TRBV9	.	CASSVGLDSYGYTF	TGTGCCAGCAGCGTAGGGCTGGACAGCTATGGCTACACCTTC
.	TRBJ1-5	TRBV11-3	TRBD1	CASRNTGQFNQPQHF	TGTGCCAGCAGAAATACGGGACAGTTCAATCAGCCCCAGCATTTT
few	TRBJ2-7	TRBV5-1	TRBD2	CASSSLSGSKSYEQYF	TGCGCCAGCAGCTCACTTAGCGGGAGTAAGTCCTACGAGCAGTACTTC
.	TRBJ2-5	TRBV13	TRBD2	CASSQPWRGGQETQYF	TGTGCCAGCAGCCAACCGTGGCGGGGGGGCCAAGAGACCCAGTACTTC
.	TRBJ2-1	TRBV3-1/TRBV3-2	TRBD2	CASSRTFGGTLYNEQFF	TGTGCCAGCAGCCGGACCTTCGGGGGGACTCTCTACAATGAGCAGTTCTTC
.	TRBJ2-5	TRBV4-2	TRBD2	CASSQDTAGGETQYF	TGTGCCAGCAGCCAAGATACGGCGGGGGGAGAGACCCAGTACTTC
.	TRBJ1-6	TRBV5-1	.	CASTGREDSPLHF	TGCGCCAGCACAGGGCGAGAAGACTCACCCCTCCACTTT
.	TRBJ1-4	TRBV7-2	TRBD1	CASSSRGSGFLTNEKLFF	TGTGCCAGCAGCTCCAGGGGGTCCGGGTTTTTGACTAATGAAAAACTGTTTTTT